Shown below are 18 T cell receptor beta chains from a single sample sequenced in a study of blood T cell repertoires in COVID-19. The data were produced by immunoSEQ multiplex PCR, yet TCRdb's version contains in-frame clones alone and is incomplete. The data contain some 210,000 clones, roughly four fifths of them singletons. Sequenced input: peripheral blood. The receptor set was obtained from a woman between 45 and 60 years old with active or convalescent COVID-19.

The gene calls are TRBV3-1 (or the pseudogene TRBV3-2) and TRBJ2-3, with D perhaps TRBD2 (6 bases). The CDR3 has 13 residues. Trimming pared 4 bases from V and 3 bases from J, leaving 8 bases between. The germline V gene encodes CDR1 LGHDT and CDR2 YNNKEL (reference sequence). The CDR3 reads CASSRGGTDTQYF. The CDR3, as DNA: TGTGCCAGCAGCCGAGGAGGGACAGATACGCAGTATTTT.

V usage is TRBV6-5 and J usage is TRBJ1-5; 8 bases fit TRBD1. The CDR3 extends over 15 amino acids. Germline assignment: CDR1 MNHEY and CDR2 SVGAGI. The junction had 6 bases not matched to a gene; V was cut back by 6 bases and J by 2 bases. CDR3 DNA: TGTGCCAGCAGCCGCCCGGGACAGGGCAATCAGCCCCAGCATTTT. This codes for CASSRPGQGNQPQHF.

This clone was counted between two and nine times. The J gene is TRBJ1-1, the V gene TRBV5-1; no clear D. Germline V gives CDR1 SGHRS, CDR2 YFSETQ. The CDR3 runs to 16 residues. Deletions cut 4 bases from V and 0 bases from J, with 16 bases between. CDR3 nucleotide sequence: TGCGCCAGCAGCCCAACCTCTCAGGCGCTGAACACTGAAGCTTTCTTT. Amino acids: CASSPTSQALNTEAFF.

CDR3 sequence reads: CASSRSGGGLAFF. In nucleotides, the CDR3 is TGTGCCAGCAGCCGTTCAGGTGGGGGGTTGGCTTTCTTT. The rearrangement links TRBV14 to TRBJ1-1, with D possibly TRBD1 on 5 matching bases. Trimming shortened V by 4 bases and J by 11 bases, and 17 bases separated the two germline ends. Per germline, CDR1 SGHDN and CDR2 FVKESK. The CDR3 runs 13 residues.

The rearrangement links TRBV4-1 to TRBJ1-2; the D gene is possibly TRBD1 (5 bases). Trimming shortened V by 1 base and J by 1 base, and 13 bases separated the two germline ends. The CDR3 is made up of 16 amino acids. Germline V gives CDR1 MGHRA, CDR2 YSYEKL. The CDR3 loop is CASSQGDGRGNYGYTF. The CDR3, as DNA: TGCGCCAGCAGCCAAGGGGACGGGCGGGGTAACTATGGCTACACCTTC.

This clone was counted only a few times. The chain couples TRBV28 to TRBJ2-5; TRBD2 aligns across 12 bases. The CDR3 covers 15 residues. V shed 4 bases and J 4 bases; nucleotides not matched to a gene: 4. Germline-derived CDR1 and CDR2 are MDHEN and SYDVKM. The CDR3 loop is CASSSLAGGAETQYF. The CDR3 DNA sequence: TGTGCCAGCAGTTCGCTAGCGGGAGGGGCAGAGACCCAGTACTTC. The variable domain in full, completed from reference TRBV28 and TRBJ2-5, reads DVKVTQSSRYLVKRTGEKVFLECVQDMDHENMFWYRQDPGLGLRLIYFSYDVKMKEKGDIPEGYSVSREKKERFSLILESASTNQTSMYLCASSSLAGGAETQYFGPGTRLLVL.

The rearrangement uses TRBV24-1 and TRBJ1-5, with 7 bases matching TRBD1. This CDR3 has 17 residues. V was pared by 3 bases and J by 0 bases, with 7 bases of the junction left unmatched. Looked up from germline, CDR1 is KGHDR and CDR2 is SFDVKD. DNA of the CDR3: TGTGCCACCAGTGATCCGAGGACAGGCCCTAGCAATCAGCCCCAGCATTTT. It codes for CATSDPRTGPSNQPQHF.

The V and J genes are TRBV7-6 and TRBJ1-1, with D uncertain. Germline V gene data show CDR1 as SGHVS and CDR2 as FNYEAQ. The V gene lost 5 bases and the J gene lost 2 bases, with 15 bases spanning the gap. The CDR3 runs 15 residues. Written as DNA, the CDR3 is TGTGCCAGCAGCCGTGGGCGGGCCGGAAACACTGAAGCTTTCTTT. This sequence encodes CASSRGRAGNTEAFF.

This clone is a singleton in its sample. V usage is TRBV12-5 and J usage is TRBJ1-4; D uncertain. The V end was cut by 6 bases, the J end by 12 bases, with 17 bases between. This CDR3 region has 13 residues. CDR1 is LGHNT and CDR2 is FRNRAP in the germline V gene. The CDR3 nucleotides are TGTGCTAGTGGCCCTGAGTACGGGAGGGAACTGTTTTTT. Translation: CASGPEYGRELFF. Drawing the rest from reference TRBV12-5 and TRBJ1-4, the complete variable domain is DARVTQTPRHKVTEMGQEVTMRCQPILGHNTVFWYRQTMMQGLELLAYFRNRAPLDDSGMPKDRFSAEMPDATLATLKIQPSEPRDSAVYFCASGPEYGRELFFGSGTQLSVL.

This sequence joins TRBV10-1 and TRBJ1-1; perhaps TRBD1 as D (5 bases). The CDR3 loop spans 15 amino acids. Trimming shortened V by 7 bases and J by 6 bases, and 21 bases separated the two germline ends. From germline, CDR1 is WNHNN and CDR2 SYGVQD (reference sequence). The CDR3 nucleotides are TGCGCCAGCAAGATCCAGGGCCTCGGGAGATCTGAAGCTTTCTTT. This sequence encodes CASKIQGLGRSEAFF.

This clone was observed a handful of times. The V gene is TRBV16, the J gene TRBJ1-4, with D unresolved. CDR1 KGHSY and CDR2 FQNENV come from the germline V gene. Trimming took off 0 bases at V and 5 bases at J, with 7 bases between the two ends. There are 14 residues in the CDR3. CDR3 nucleotide sequence: TGTGCCAGCAGCCAATCGAGACAAAATGAAAAACTGTTTTTT. This translates into CASSQSRQNEKLFF.

The chain has TRBV6-5 and TRBJ2-2; D is perhaps TRBD1 (6 bases). The V gene's germline CDR1 is MNHEY and CDR2 SVGAGI. The CDR3 is 13 residues long. With 7 bases removed from V and 2 bases from J, the gap between germline ends came to 8 bases. The CDR3 sequence is CASKQGNTGELFF. The CDR3 DNA reads TGTGCCAGCAAACAGGGCAACACCGGGGAGCTGTTTTTT.

V gene TRBV7-3 combines with J gene TRBJ1-6; D gene uncertain. The CDR3 has 13 amino acids. V was shortened by 5 bases and J by 11 bases, with 13 bases between the two germline ends. Germline CDR1 SGHTA, CDR2 FQGTGA. CDR3 bases: TGTGCCAGCAGCCTCGATGGGAGTGCACCCCTCCACTTT. This sequence encodes CASSLDGSAPLHF. Filled out from reference TRBV7-3 and TRBJ1-6, the complete variable domain reads GAGVSQTPSNKVTEKGKYVELRCDPISGHTALYWYRQSLGQGPEFLIYFQGTGAADDSGLPNDRFFAVRPEGSVSTLKIQRTERGDSAVYLCASSLDGSAPLHFGNGTRLTVT.

The J gene is TRBJ2-2, the V gene TRBV10-1; 7 bases agree with TRBD2. Germline V gene data show CDR1 as WNHNN and CDR2 as SYGVQD (reference sequence). Losses at the gene ends were 3 bases for V and 6 bases for J; bases not matched to a gene: 4. CDR3 length equals 14 residues. The CDR3 nucleotides read TGCGCCAGCAGTGACACGGGAGGCGCCGGGGAGCTGTTTTTT. This translates into CASSDTGGAGELFF.

V and J are TRBV29-1 and TRBJ2-5; D is possibly TRBD2 (5 bases). V dropped 1 base and J dropped 5 bases, with 11 bases sitting between them. The CDR3 spans 13 residues. Looked up from germline, CDR1 is SQVTM and CDR2 is ANQGSEA. This CDR3 reads CSVEGAEVETQYF. Written as DNA, the CDR3 is TGCAGCGTTGAAGGGGCGGAGGTTGAGACCCAGTACTTC.

This clone turned up a few times. This chain uses TRBV27 with TRBJ1-1, with D perhaps matching TRBD1 (6 bases). This CDR3 is built from 11 residues. The germline CDR1 and CDR2 sequences are MNHEY and SMNVEV (reference sequence). This chain's CDR3 is CVTFQGSEAFF. CDR3 nucleotide sequence: TGTGTCACCTTTCAGGGGTCTGAAGCTTTCTTT.

V gene TRBV4-2 combines with J gene TRBJ2-5; 8 bases are a match to TRBD2. The J segment lost 4 bases and the V segment lost 5 bases, leaving 6 bases of the junction unmatched. The CDR3 is made up of 14 amino acids. Germline V CDR1 and CDR2: LGHNA, YNFKEQ. As DNA, the CDR3 is TGTGCCAGCAGCGTACGGGAGGGGGGAGAGACCCAGTACTTC. Translated, it gives CASSVREGGETQYF.

The chain links TRBV29-1 to TRBJ2-3, with D possibly TRBD1 on 6 matching bases. The CDR3 contains 13 residues. The V and J ends lost 5 bases and 1 base respectively, with 10 bases between them. Germline CDR1 reads SQVTM; CDR2 reads ANQGSEA. CDR3 nucleotides: TGCAGCGTTAGTGAGGGGGGCACAGATACGCAGTATTTT. Protein sequence: CSVSEGGTDTQYF.